This TCR beta chain was captured in a study of CD8+CD57+ T cells in acquired aplastic anemia. Template material for TCR beta VDJ and CDR3 profiling consisted of genomic DNA. Via MiXCR, TCRdb re-called the reads, giving one row per CDR3 protein. The sample has 150,000 or so distinct CDR3 sequences, less than 50% seen once. The sequenced patients had an expansion of CD8+CD57+ cells seen by flow cytometry. Per germline, CDR1 KGHDR and CDR2 SFDVKD. The CDR3 length is 16 residues. With 3 bases removed from V and 10 bases from J, the gap between germline ends came to 21 bases. This chain links TRBV24-1 with TRBJ1-5; the D gene is possibly TRBD1 (5 bases). Sequenced material: sorted CD4+, CD8+, or CD8+CD57+ T cells (not recorded which) from PBMCs. The receptor was isolated from a human donor with aplastic anemia. The CDR3 DNA follows: TGTGCCACCAGTGATAGTACCGCCGGGGCCGAGGGTCCCCAGCATTTT. Its translation: CATSDSTAGAEGPQHF.